Listed below are T cell receptor beta chains from one sample, sequenced in a study of T cell changes during pregnancy in multiple sclerosis. Measured with immunoSEQ multiplex PCR; TCRdb has only the in-frame clones, and not every one. This sample has fewer than 65,000 clones, with about nine tenths found just once. The source was CD4+ T cells from peripheral blood mononuclear cells, collected in the first trimester of pregnancy. The receptor set was obtained from a female donor with multiple sclerosis, enrolled in a pregnancy study. Both conserved end residues are part of each CDR3. Fields, in order: V gene, clone size, J gene, D gene, CDR3 protein, CDR3 DNA. A D gene is named only where the DNA matches it firmly. For some rows the clone size is stated as once, few or many, or as a class when expanded; others skip it.

V gene: TRBV5-1
clone size: -
J gene: TRBJ2-3
D gene: -
CDR3 protein: CASSRTSTDTQYF
CDR3 DNA: TGCGCCAGCAGTCGCACTAGCACAGATACGCAGTATTTT

V gene: TRBV4-1
clone size: -
J gene: TRBJ2-3
D gene: TRBD2
CDR3 protein: CASSQWVAGVGTQYF
CDR3 DNA: TGCGCCAGCAGCCAATGGGTAGCGGGGGTAGGTACGCAGTATTTT

V gene: TRBV29-1
clone size: -
J gene: TRBJ1-4
D gene: -
CDR3 protein: CSVVGGEKLFF
CDR3 DNA: TGCAGCGTTGTGGGGGGGGAAAAACTGTTTTTT

V gene: TRBV7-2
clone size: few
J gene: TRBJ2-5
D gene: TRBD1
CDR3 protein: CASSPRDRNDKRTQYF
CDR3 DNA: TGTGCCAGCAGCCCCCGGGACAGGAACGATAAGAGAACCCAGTACTTC

V gene: TRBV6-5
clone size: -
J gene: TRBJ1-1
D gene: TRBD1
CDR3 protein: CASSYRDRNTEAFF
CDR3 DNA: TGTGCCAGCAGTTACCGGGACAGAAACACTGAAGCTTTCTTT

V gene: TRBV7-3
clone size: -
J gene: TRBJ2-7
D gene: -
CDR3 protein: CASSLRLRDEQYF
CDR3 DNA: TGTGCCAGCAGCTTAAGATTACGGGACGAGCAGTACTTC

V gene: TRBV2
clone size: -
J gene: TRBJ2-2
D gene: TRBD2
CDR3 protein: CASSEASGAPGELFF
CDR3 DNA: TGTGCCAGCAGTGAGGCTAGCGGGGCCCCCGGGGAGCTGTTTTTT

V gene: TRBV18
clone size: -
J gene: TRBJ1-1
D gene: -
CDR3 protein: CASSPRQTQNTEAFF
CDR3 DNA: TGTGCCAGCTCACCTCGTCAGACACAGAACACTGAAGCTTTCTTT

V gene: TRBV5-8
clone size: -
J gene: TRBJ1-1
D gene: -
CDR3 protein: CASSHFRGTKAFF
CDR3 DNA: TGTGCCAGCAGTCATTTCCGGGGGACTAAAGCTTTCTTT

V gene: TRBV4-3
clone size: -
J gene: TRBJ1-1
D gene: TRBD1
CDR3 protein: CASSQDRDRAEAFF
CDR3 DNA: TGCGCCAGCAGCCAGGACAGGGATCGAGCTGAAGCTTTCTTT

V gene: TRBV5-4
clone size: -
J gene: TRBJ1-2
D gene: -
CDR3 protein: CASSLDEGYGYTF
CDR3 DNA: TGTGCCAGCAGCTTGGACGAGGGCTATGGCTACACCTTC

V gene: TRBV2
clone size: -
J gene: TRBJ2-2
D gene: -
CDR3 protein: CASSQNTGELFF
CDR3 DNA: TGTGCCAGCAGTCAGAACACCGGGGAGCTGTTTTTT

V gene: TRBV6-6
clone size: -
J gene: TRBJ2-7
D gene: -
CDR3 protein: CASSYLPGSYEQYF
CDR3 DNA: TGTGCCAGCAGTTACCTTCCAGGCTCCTACGAGCAGTACTTC

V gene: TRBV5-4
clone size: few
J gene: TRBJ1-1
D gene: -
CDR3 protein: CASNPSAEAFF
CDR3 DNA: TGTGCCAGCAACCCCTCGGCTGAAGCTTTCTTT

V gene: TRBV5-4
clone size: -
J gene: TRBJ2-7
D gene: TRBD2
CDR3 protein: CASSGGLAGEQYF
CDR3 DNA: TGTGCCAGCAGCGGGGGACTAGCGGGGGAGCAGTACTTC

V gene: TRBV19
clone size: -
J gene: TRBJ2-1
D gene: TRBD1
CDR3 protein: CAAIGGHYNEQFF
CDR3 DNA: TGTGCCGCTATAGGGGGCCATTACAATGAGCAGTTCTTC

V gene: TRBV7-8
clone size: once
J gene: TRBJ2-7
D gene: TRBD2
CDR3 protein: CASSPGRLAGAFSYEQYF
CDR3 DNA: TGTGCCAGCAGCCCGGGGCGACTAGCGGGGGCTTTCTCCTACGAGCAGTACTTC

V gene: TRBV9
clone size: -
J gene: TRBJ2-2
D gene: TRBD2
CDR3 protein: CASTSGNTGELFF
CDR3 DNA: TGTGCCAGCACTAGCGGGAACACCGGGGAGCTGTTTTTT

V gene: TRBV4-3
clone size: -
J gene: TRBJ2-1
D gene: TRBD1
CDR3 protein: CASSQAFGSGGNEQFF
CDR3 DNA: TGCGCCAGCAGCCAAGCATTCGGGTCAGGGGGCAATGAGCAGTTCTTC

V gene: TRBV19
clone size: -
J gene: TRBJ1-2
D gene: TRBD1
CDR3 protein: CAVQTGQGSLNYGYTF
CDR3 DNA: TGTGCCGTCCAAACCGGACAGGGGTCCCTCAACTATGGCTACACCTTC

V gene: TRBV7-9
clone size: -
J gene: TRBJ2-5
D gene: TRBD2
CDR3 protein: CASSPIGLAGGAQYF
CDR3 DNA: TGTGCCAGCAGCCCCATAGGACTAGCGGGGGGGGCCCAGTACTTC

V gene: TRBV6-6
clone size: -
J gene: TRBJ1-2
D gene: -
CDR3 protein: CASSSPTARRDGYTF
CDR3 DNA: TGTGCCAGCAGTTCTCCGACAGCACGACGAGATGGCTACACCTTC

V gene: TRBV5-5
clone size: -
J gene: TRBJ2-2
D gene: -
CDR3 protein: CASSLYVGAGGAGELFF
CDR3 DNA: TGTGCCAGCAGCTTGTATGTTGGGGCCGGAGGGGCCGGGGAGCTGTTTTTT

V gene: TRBV7-2
clone size: -
J gene: TRBJ1-1
D gene: TRBD1
CDR3 protein: CASSAQGANTEAFF
CDR3 DNA: TGTGCCAGCAGCGCCCAGGGGGCGAACACTGAAGCTTTCTTT

V gene: TRBV25-1
clone size: -
J gene: TRBJ2-1
D gene: -
CDR3 protein: CASSESKQFF
CDR3 DNA: TGTGCCAGCAGTGAATCCAAGCAGTTCTTC

V gene: TRBV5-1
clone size: -
J gene: TRBJ1-2
D gene: -
CDR3 protein: CASSAPGLRLVYGYTF
CDR3 DNA: TGCGCCTCCTCTGCACCGGGACTCAGGCTGGTCTATGGCTACACCTTC

V gene: TRBV5-4
clone size: -
J gene: TRBJ2-3
D gene: -
CDR3 protein: CASSGGQVGGDTQYF
CDR3 DNA: TGTGCCAGCAGCGGCGGACAGGTCGGGGGAGATACGCAGTATTTT

V gene: TRBV7-3
clone size: -
J gene: TRBJ1-1
D gene: -
CDR3 protein: CASSLSRDTEAFF
CDR3 DNA: TGTGCCAGCAGCTTATCCAGGGACACTGAAGCTTTCTTT

V gene: TRBV12-5
clone size: -
J gene: TRBJ2-1
D gene: -
CDR3 protein: CASGRIGDEQFF
CDR3 DNA: TGTGCTAGTGGTCGGATCGGGGATGAGCAGTTCTTC

V gene: TRBV7-9
clone size: -
J gene: TRBJ2-1
D gene: TRBD2
CDR3 protein: CASSFSGDDNEQFF
CDR3 DNA: TGTGCCAGCAGCTTTAGCGGGGATGACAATGAGCAGTTCTTC

V gene: TRBV25-1
clone size: -
J gene: TRBJ1-1
D gene: -
CDR3 protein: CASSEWGGNTEAFF
CDR3 DNA: TGTGCCAGCAGTGAATGGGGCGGGAACACTGAAGCTTTCTTT

V gene: TRBV11-2
clone size: -
J gene: TRBJ2-7
D gene: -
CDR3 protein: CASSQAGASPEQYF
CDR3 DNA: TGTGCCAGCAGCCAGGCGGGGGCTTCCCCCGAGCAGTACTTC

V gene: TRBV10-3
clone size: -
J gene: TRBJ1-2
D gene: -
CDR3 protein: CAISDAQDYGYTF
CDR3 DNA: TGTGCCATCAGTGACGCACAGGACTATGGCTACACCTTC

V gene: TRBV5-4
clone size: -
J gene: TRBJ1-2
D gene: -
CDR3 protein: CASSLGGIRDYGYTF
CDR3 DNA: TGTGCCAGCAGCTTGGGAGGGATAAGAGACTATGGCTACACCTTC

V gene: TRBV9
clone size: once
J gene: TRBJ2-5
D gene: TRBD2
CDR3 protein: CASSAERGGGETQYF
CDR3 DNA: TGTGCCAGCAGCGCAGAGCGGGGGGGAGGGGAGACCCAGTACTTC

V gene: TRBV25-1
clone size: few
J gene: TRBJ1-5
D gene: TRBD1
CDR3 protein: CASSATGGSQPQHF
CDR3 DNA: TGTGCCAGCAGTGCAACAGGGGGCAGCCAGCCCCAGCATTTT

V gene: TRBV6-5
clone size: -
J gene: TRBJ1-2
D gene: TRBD1
CDR3 protein: CASSWTGDVGYTF
CDR3 DNA: TGTGCCAGCAGTTGGACAGGCGACGTGGGCTACACCTTC